These 32 T cell receptor beta chains originate from one sample sequenced in a study of blood T cells in healthy people across ages. Then a second PCR, running roughly 6 to 11 cycles, was carried out with a sample-barcoded 5' primer and a J-beta primer mix. TCRdb used MiXCR to reprocess the 5' RACE reads, holding one entry per CDR3 protein. Of 1.5 million to 2 million distinct CDR3 sequences listed, about two fifths are singletons. Sample: blood. Receptor source: a human donor in good health.

The chain couples TRBV28 to TRBJ2-1; 9 bases fit TRBD1. CDR3 length equals 14 residues. Germline CDR1 reads MDHEN; CDR2 reads SYDVKM. V gave up 7 bases and J gave up 4 bases; unmatched junction bases: 5. CDR3 coding DNA: TGTGCCAGCACCACAGGGGGCTGGTACAATGAGCAGTTCTTC. Amino acid sequence: CASTTGGWYNEQFF.

The J gene is TRBJ1-2, the V gene TRBV20-1, with TRBD1 identical over 8 bases. Trimming cost V 6 bases and J 4 bases; bases outside gene matches: 7. CDR3 size: 13 residues. The germline V gene has CDR1 DFQATT and CDR2 SNEGSKA (reference sequence). CDR3 nucleotides: TGCAGTGCGCTGGACAGGGTTGGCTATGGCTACACCTTC. Its protein is CSALDRVGYGYTF.

The chain has TRBV12-5 and TRBJ2-5; TRBD1 is a possible D gene (6 bases). Per the germline V gene, CDR1 is LGHNT and CDR2 is FRNRAP. Trimming pared 6 bases from V and 2 bases from J, leaving 10 bases between. The length of the CDR3 is 13 residues. In DNA, the CDR3 is TGTGCTAGTGGCCGCGGACAGCAAGAGACCCAGTACTTC. The encoded protein is CASGRGQQETQYF.

The table lists this clonotype with many counts. The chain links TRBV29-1 to TRBJ2-1, with D tentatively TRBD1 (6 bases). The length of the CDR3 is 13 residues. Germline CDR1 and CDR2: SQVTM and ANQGSEA. Trimming shortened V by 2 bases and J by 7 bases, and 12 bases separated the two germline ends. The CDR3 is CSVEKGTGNEQFF. CDR3 DNA sequence: TGCAGCGTTGAAAAGGGTACAGGGAATGAGCAGTTCTTC.

This chain joins TRBV20-1 and TRBJ1-2; D is ambiguous. This CDR3 is 16 amino acids long. The ends were cut back, 0 bases at V and 0 bases at J, with 14 bases in the middle. Germline V gene data show CDR1 as DFQATT and CDR2 as SNEGSKA (reference sequence). The CDR3 coding sequence is TGCAGTGCTAGAGATCTCACGGCTGACGCTAACTATGGCTACACCTTC. Amino acids: CSARDLTADANYGYTF.

This rearrangement joins TRBV12-3 or TRBV12-4 to TRBJ1-5; possible D gene TRBD1, 5 bases. Trimming shortened V by 5 bases and J by 11 bases, and 19 bases separated the two germline ends. The CDR3 totals 14 residues. The CDR3 sequence is CASSDSPIGNTQHF. DNA for the CDR3: TGTGCCAGCAGTGACAGTCCGATTGGGAATACCCAGCATTTT.

V usage is TRBV7-9 and J usage is TRBJ1-1; D not resolved. Between the trimmed V and J ends, which lost 5 bases and 6 bases, there was a span of 13 bases. The germline CDR1 and CDR2 sequences are SEHNR and FQNEAQ (reference sequence). This CDR3 comprises 13 residues. For the CDR3, the DNA is TGTGCCAGCAGCCCGGCCCCCAGGCCTGAAGCTTTCTTT. Protein sequence: CASSPAPRPEAFF.

The V gene is TRBV20-1, the J gene TRBJ1-5; D is possibly TRBD1 (6 bases). The CDR3 totals 17 residues. V was shortened by 5 bases and J by 0 bases, with 20 bases between the two germline ends. The V gene's germline CDR1 is DFQATT and CDR2 SNEGSKA (reference sequence). The CDR3 region is CSAVRDRGPYSNQPQHF. The CDR3 DNA reads TGCAGTGCTGTGAGAGATCGGGGGCCCTATAGCAATCAGCCCCAGCATTTT.

Regarding this clonotype: At one boundary the junction diverges from the germline segment, which might be a read error. The rearrangement uses TRBV28 and TRBJ1-1; D ambiguous. Per germline, CDR1 MDHEN and CDR2 SYDVKM. The CDR3 extends over 14 amino acids. This CDR3 is CDSSDGSRNTEAFF. CDR3 nucleotides: TGTGACAGCAGCGATGGGTCACGAAACACTGAAGCTTTCTTT.

This clonotype has only a few counts. As DNA, the CDR3 is TGCAGTGCTAACCCCACCTGGGACTATAATTCACCCCTCCACTTT. Translating gives CSANPTWDYNSPLHF. This chain uses TRBV20-1 with TRBJ1-6; D is unclear. V shed 4 bases and J shed 3 bases, with 13 bases lying between them. Germline V lookup: CDR1 DFQATT, CDR2 SNEGSKA (reference sequence). The CDR3 loop spans 15 amino acids.

Details on this clonotype: This may come from a read error, since a much larger clone is one base off. The chain carries TRBV10-3 and TRBJ2-7; 7 bases map to TRBD1. The CDR3 consists of 13 residues. Germline CDR1 ENHRY, CDR2 SYGVKD. The CDR3 here is CVISIDRAGEQYF. As DNA, the CDR3 is TGTGTCATCAGTATAGACAGGGCAGGCGAGCAGTACTTC.

The chain combines TRBV28 with TRBJ1-1; D unclear. CDR3 size: 14 residues. Germline assignment: CDR1 MDHEN and CDR2 SYDVKM. V dropped 6 bases and J dropped 10 bases, with 21 bases sitting between them. The CDR3 reads CASSIIGHRSRAFF. The CDR3 nucleotides are TGTGCCAGCAGCATTATTGGCCACCGTTCTAGAGCTTTCTTT.

This clonotype was picked up a small number of times. The chain is built from TRBV9 and TRBJ2-1; no definite D call. Per germline, CDR1 SGDLS and CDR2 YYNGEE. Trimming took 4 bases from V and 8 from J, leaving 13 bases between them. The CDR3 runs to 13 residues. The CDR3 DNA reads as TGTGCCAGCAGCCCCCCTCCGATCGATGAGCAGTTCTTC. It encodes CASSPPPIDEQFF.

The rearrangement links TRBV12-3 or TRBV12-4 to TRBJ1-5; D is uncertain. V dropped 6 bases and J dropped 3 bases, with 12 bases sitting between them. The CDR3 is made up of 14 amino acids. This CDR3 is CASRLRVSNQPQHF. DNA for the CDR3: TGTGCCAGCAGGTTACGGGTTTCCAATCAGCCCCAGCATTTT.

V gene TRBV12-3 or TRBV12-4 combines with J gene TRBJ2-7; D gene unclear. The V end was cut by 4 bases, the J end by 3 bases, with 22 bases between. This CDR3 has 17 amino acids. Written as DNA, the CDR3 is TGTGCCAGCAGTTCGAGGCTAATCGGATCCAGACTCTACGAGCAGTACTTC. As protein: CASSSRLIGSRLYEQYF.

V is TRBV30 and J is TRBJ2-2; D is uncertain. The CDR3 totals 15 residues. V was clipped by 7 bases and J by 2 bases, with 17 bases between them. Looked up from germline, CDR1 is GTSNPN and CDR2 is SVGIG (reference sequence). This chain's CDR3 is CASGPPGINTGELFF. The CDR3 coding sequence is TGTGCCTCAGGACCCCCGGGTATTAACACCGGGGAGCTGTTTTTT.

The chain has TRBV6-5 and TRBJ2-4; 7 nucleotides align to TRBD2. The germline V gene encodes CDR1 MNHEY and CDR2 SVGAGI. The ends lost 4 bases at V and 7 bases at J; junction bases unmatched: 4. The CDR3 has 13 residues. CDR3 residues: CASSSRGVNIQYF. As DNA, the CDR3 is TGTGCCAGCAGTTCCCGGGGGGTGAACATTCAGTACTTC.

The chain combines TRBV7-3 with TRBJ2-1; D remains unclear. The CDR3 has 15 residues. The germline V and J ends were trimmed by 0 bases and 12 bases, with 18 bases remaining between them. CDR1 SGHTA and CDR2 FQGTGA come from the germline V gene. Here the CDR3 DNA reads TGTGCCAGCAGCTTAACGTCCCTCGGCAGCGATATGCAGTTCTTC. It translates to CASSLTSLGSDMQFF.

This rearrangement joins TRBV6-2 or TRBV6-3 to TRBJ2-1; 11 positions agree with TRBD2. This CDR3 spans 15 amino acids. Germline loops: CDR1 MNHEY, CDR2 SVGEGT. The ends lost 1 base at V and 10 bases at J; junction bases unmatched: 6. The CDR3 DNA is TGTGCCAGCAGTTACTATCTAGCGGGGGGCCACGAGCAGTTCTTC. Encoded protein: CASSYYLAGGHEQFF.

J is TRBJ2-4 and V is TRBV6-2 or TRBV6-3; D gene ambiguous. The CDR3 is made up of 15 amino acids. CDR1 is MNHEY and CDR2 is SVGEGT in the germline V gene. Trimming took off 5 bases at V and 5 bases at J, with 16 bases between the two ends. CDR3 sequence: CASSRPSSAENIQYF. DNA for the CDR3: TGTGCCAGCAGTAGACCTTCCTCGGCCGAAAACATTCAGTACTTC.

This clonotype was observed a handful of times. V and J are TRBV20-1 and TRBJ1-1; D is perhaps TRBD1 (6 bases). Trimming cost V 4 bases and J 0 bases, with 9 bases left between them. Germline CDR1 reads DFQATT; CDR2 reads SNEGSKA (reference sequence). This CDR3 is 13 amino acids long. This CDR3 is CSAIGGMNTEAFF. CDR3 coding DNA: TGCAGTGCTATAGGGGGAATGAACACTGAAGCTTTCTTT.

Comment on this clonotype: A read error may account for a junction end that differs from germline. The V and J genes are TRBV6-5 and TRBJ2-1; a possible D gene is TRBD1 (6 bases). Germline lookup yields CDR1 MNHEY and CDR2 SVGAGI. This CDR3 region has 15 residues. The CDR3 DNA reads TGTGCCAACAGTTACGAGGGGGACTCCTACAATGAGCAGTTCTTC. The encoded protein is CANSYEGDSYNEQFF.

The chain uses TRBV4-3 and TRBJ2-1; perhaps TRBD2 as D (5 bases). The CDR3 is made up of 16 amino acids. Trimming left V 0 bases short and J 5 bases short, with 14 bases between. Germline-derived CDR1 and CDR2 are LGHNA and YSLEER. CDR3 sequence: CASSQDVGRVNNEQFF. The CDR3 region has the DNA TGCGCCAGCAGCCAAGATGTTGGGCGGGTCAACAATGAGCAGTTCTTC.

The chain carries TRBV4-2 and TRBJ2-1, with 8 bases aligning to TRBD2. Germline V gene lookup returns CDR1 LGHNA and CDR2 YNFKEQ. The CDR3 length is 17 residues. J gave up 9 bases and V 0 bases, and 13 bases lay outside the gene matches. The chain's CDR3 is CASSQDPGGAGGGEQFF. The CDR3 DNA reads as TGTGCCAGCAGCCAAGATCCCGGGGGGGCCGGGGGGGGTGAGCAGTTCTTC.

This chain links TRBV15 with TRBJ2-3; D gene unclear. V shed 1 base and J shed 6 bases, with 8 bases lying between them. Germline loops: CDR1 LNHNV, CDR2 YYDKDF (reference sequence). The CDR3 contains 13 residues. CDR3 sequence (DNA): TGTGCCACCAGCAGAGTCCCCCTGGATACGCAGTATTTT. Its translation: CATSRVPLDTQYF.

The chain combines TRBV19 with TRBJ1-5; D call uncertain. Germline CDR1 LNHDA, CDR2 SQIVND (reference sequence). This CDR3 has 14 residues. V lost 1 base and J lost 3, with 7 bases in between. CDR3 DNA sequence: TGTGCCAGTAGTATAGGAGAAAACAATCAGCCCCAGCATTTT. Translating it yields CASSIGENNQPQHF.

The rearrangement joins TRBV7-9 to TRBJ2-7, with a weak D call TRBD2 (7 bases). Trimming removed 5 bases at V and 5 bases at J, with 13 bases between. The germline V gene encodes CDR1 SEHNR and CDR2 FQNEAQ (reference sequence). The CDR3 is 13 residues long. CDR3 nucleotide sequence: TGTGCCAGCAGCCGGGGGGCGTCAGACGAGCAGTACTTC. The encoded protein is CASSRGASDEQYF.

The chain uses TRBV7-2 and TRBJ2-5, with D perhaps matching TRBD2 (6 bases). The CDR3 spans 15 residues. The germline V gene encodes CDR1 SGHTA and CDR2 FQGNSA. V was trimmed by 3 bases and J by 2 bases, leaving 13 bases between them. In DNA form, the CDR3 reads TGTGCCAGCAGCTTGCGGGGAAATGAACAAGAGACCCAGTACTTC. It specifies CASSLRGNEQETQYF.

A remark on this clonotype: Sequence at one end of the junction differs from germline and may be a read error. V is TRBV3-1 and J is TRBJ1-6; D not resolved. This CDR3 contains 12 residues. Germline assignment: CDR1 LGHDT and CDR2 YNNKEL (reference sequence). The CDR3 region is CASSRFNSPLHF. For the CDR3, the DNA is TGTGCTAGCAGTCGCTTTAATTCACCCCTCCACTTT.

To note about this clonotype: The junction does not match germline at one end; this may be a read error. The chain employs TRBV7-8 and TRBJ2-1, with D perhaps given as TRBD1 or TRBD2 (6 bases each). This CDR3 spans 14 amino acids. Per germline, CDR1 SGHVS and CDR2 FQNEAQ. The CDR3 spells CASSLDWGDNDQFF. The CDR3 DNA follows: TGTGCCAGCAGCTTAGATTGGGGGGACAATGACCAGTTCTTC.

The rearrangement uses TRBV27 and TRBJ2-4, with a tentative D call TRBD1 (6 bases). The J call may be mistaken, given a closer DNA end match to TRBJ2-7. This CDR3 spans 14 amino acids. CDR1 is MNHEY and CDR2 is SMNVEV in the germline V gene (reference sequence). CDR3 loop: CASRTETGPYEQYF. As DNA, the CDR3 is TGTGCCAGCAGAACGGAGACAGGTCCTTACGAGCAGTACTTC.

V gene TRBV3-1 combines with J gene TRBJ2-3; 10 nucleotides match TRBD2. The CDR3 loop spans 15 amino acids. CDR1 and CDR2 from the germline V gene are LGHDT and YNNKEL (reference sequence). Trimming took 1 base from V and 5 from J; bases not matched to a gene: 3. CDR3 sequence: CASSQVAGGIDTQYF. CDR3 nucleotides: TGTGCCAGCAGCCAAGTAGCGGGGGGAATAGATACGCAGTATTTT.